The next 27 T cell receptor beta chains were all read from a single sample in a study of cytomegalovirus exposure and HLA in healthy donors. PCR primers comprised 60 Vbeta and 13 Jbeta primers. Profiled with immunoSEQ multiplex PCR; TCRdb holds only in-frame clones, not every one. The data hold about 100,000 clones, with 82% observed a single time. Sequenced material: PBMCs. These receptors originate from a man younger than 45 in good health and CMV-seropositive.

The chain is built from TRBV5-1 and TRBJ2-1, with 8 bases lining up with TRBD2. CDR3 length equals 14 residues. Germline CDR1 is SGHRS and CDR2 is YFSETQ. J lost 5 bases, V lost 2 bases, and 3 bases had no gene match. The CDR3 sequence is CASSFGSGDNEQFF. For the CDR3, the DNA is TGCGCCAGCAGCTTTGGTAGCGGGGACAATGAGCAGTTCTTC.

The J gene is TRBJ2-7, the V gene TRBV19; 10 bases align to TRBD1. V was pared by 6 bases and J by 3 bases, with 5 bases of the junction left unmatched. CDR1 and CDR2 from the germline V gene are LNHDA and SQIVND (reference sequence). The CDR3 has 14 amino acids. CDR3 sequence: CASSGTGDNYEQYF. The CDR3 coding sequence is TGTGCCAGTAGCGGGACAGGGGATAACTACGAGCAGTACTTC.

This clone has only a few counts. V is TRBV6-1 and J is TRBJ2-1; D may be TRBD1 (6 bases). The V gene's germline CDR1 is MNHNS and CDR2 SASEGT. V dropped 4 bases and J dropped 8 bases, with 9 bases sitting between them. The CDR3 is 12 residues long. The DNA for the CDR3 is TGTGCCAGCAGTGGACAGGACCATGAGCAGTTCTTC. Translated, it gives CASSGQDHEQFF.

The table lists this clone with a count of one. The chain has TRBV29-1 and TRBJ1-2; the D gene is possibly TRBD1 (5 bases). CDR3 length equals 13 residues. Germline loops: CDR1 SQVTM, CDR2 ANQGSEA. The V end was cut by 8 bases, the J end by 3 bases, with 16 bases between. CDR3 bases: TGCAGCTCCCGGGAGGGGTCTGACTATGGCTACACCTTC. This encodes CSSREGSDYGYTF.

The rearrangement links TRBV7-2 to TRBJ2-2, with 9 bases identical to TRBD2. V lost 2 bases and J lost 6; bases outside the gene matches: 4. Germline CDR1 is SGHTA and CDR2 is FQGNSA. CDR3 length equals 15 residues. The DNA of the CDR3 is TGTGCCAGCAGCTTATTAGCGGGGGTGGCCGGGGAGCTGTTTTTT. This translates into CASSLLAGVAGELFF.

This clone was recorded only once. V usage is TRBV9 and J usage is TRBJ2-1; 10 bases fit TRBD2. Germline loops: CDR1 SGDLS, CDR2 YYNGEE. Germline trimming cut 4 bases from V and 8 bases from J; bases unmatched to any gene: 15. CDR3 length: 17 residues. The CDR3 sequence: CASSSTLAGLLRDEQFF. The CDR3 nucleotides read TGTGCCAGCAGCTCAACACTAGCGGGGTTATTAAGGGATGAGCAGTTCTTC.

The rearrangement links TRBV19 to TRBJ2-7, with 9 bases that match TRBD1. This CDR3 has 14 amino acids. V shed 5 bases, J shed 3 bases, and the junction held 5 bases outside the gene matches. Germline V gene sequence: CDR1 LNHDA, CDR2 SQIVND (reference sequence). CDR3 protein: CASSPTGGNYEQYF. CDR3 in DNA: TGTGCCAGTAGTCCGACAGGGGGTAACTACGAGCAGTACTTC.

The chain is built from TRBV6-1 and TRBJ1-6; TRBD1 matches at 7 bases. V shed 4 bases and J 7 bases; nucleotides not matched to a gene: 7. Germline CDR1 is MNHNS and CDR2 is SASEGT. The CDR3 length is 15 residues. CDR3 amino acids: CASSGRTGANSPLHF. The CDR3 DNA reads TGTGCCAGCAGTGGTCGGACAGGAGCCAATTCACCCCTCCACTTT.

The chain employs TRBV30 and TRBJ1-1, with no clear D. Germline CDR1 and CDR2: GTSNPN and SVGIG (reference sequence). The CDR3 runs 15 residues. Trimming took 4 bases from V and 0 from J, leaving 15 bases between them. Written as DNA, the CDR3 is TGTGCCTGGATCCCAGGCTTTGGTATGAACACTGAAGCTTTCTTT. This codes for CAWIPGFGMNTEAFF.

V is TRBV5-1 and J is TRBJ2-1; 7 nucleotides line up with TRBD2. V dropped 2 bases and J dropped 3; count of bases not matched to a gene: 2. CDR3 length: 14 amino acids. The germline CDR1 and CDR2 sequences are SGHRS and YFSETQ. The CDR3 coding sequence is TGCGCCAGCAGCTTAAGCGGGGACTACAATGAGCAGTTCTTC. Its translation: CASSLSGDYNEQFF.

The chain has TRBV25-1 and TRBJ1-2; D is perhaps TRBD1 (5 bases). The CDR3 is 15 residues long. The V gene lost 1 base and the J gene lost 6 bases, with 15 bases spanning the gap. In germline, CDR1 is MGHDK, CDR2 SYGVNS. DNA for the CDR3: TGTGCCAGCAGTGAATTAGCAGGGAATTCACATGGCTACACCTTC. It yields the protein CASSELAGNSHGYTF.

The rearrangement uses TRBV4-1 and TRBJ2-7; TRBD1 aligns across 7 bases. Germline CDR1 and CDR2: MGHRA and YSYEKL. The CDR3 extends over 15 amino acids. V lost 1 base, J lost 0 bases, and 3 bases stayed unmatched. In nucleotides, the CDR3 is TGCGCCAGCAGCCAAGGTCGGACAGGCTCCTACGAGCAGTACTTC. This gives the protein CASSQGRTGSYEQYF.

V is TRBV5-5 and J is TRBJ2-2; no firm D call. Germline lookup yields CDR1 SGHKS and CDR2 YYEKEE (reference sequence). The CDR3 has 16 amino acids. The ends were cut back, 4 bases at V and 6 bases at J, with 19 bases in the middle. DNA for the CDR3: TGTGCCAGCAGCCCTATAGTTGGTCCTCTGGCCGGGGAGCTGTTTTTT. Its translation: CASSPIVGPLAGELFF.

The V and J genes are TRBV27 and TRBJ1-3; TRBD1 aligns across 10 bases. CDR1 and CDR2 (germline): MNHEY, SMNVEV (reference sequence). The J segment lost 0 bases and the V segment lost 4 bases, leaving 6 bases of the junction unmatched. The CDR3 covers 17 residues. The CDR3 DNA reads TGTGCCAGCAGTTCATCCGGGACAGGGGTCTCTGGAAACACCATATATTTT. It yields the protein CASSSSGTGVSGNTIYF.

The V and J genes are TRBV7-9 and TRBJ1-1, with 8 bases aligning to TRBD1. The CDR3 has 12 residues. J lost 7 bases, V lost 4 bases, and 2 bases had no gene match. Germline V gene data show CDR1 as SEHNR and CDR2 as FQNEAQ (reference sequence). CDR3 DNA: TGTGCCAGCAGCTCGGACAGGGTTGAAGCTTTCTTT. Translation gives CASSSDRVEAFF.

This chain links TRBV10-3 with TRBJ1-1; D uncertain. Germline CDR1 is ENHRY and CDR2 is SYGVKD. The ends were cut back, 4 bases at V and 2 bases at J, with 8 bases in the middle. This CDR3 contains 13 residues. CDR3 loop: CAISGQENTEAFF. Written as DNA, the CDR3 is TGTGCCATCAGTGGGCAGGAAAACACTGAAGCTTTCTTT.

As to this clone: Other DNA sequences in this sample translate to the same CDR3. DNA of the CDR3: TGTGCCAGCAGCCCCGGCTATGGCTACACCTTC. Translation: CASSPGYGYTF. V gene TRBV11-2 combines with J gene TRBJ1-2, with D uncertain. Germline CDR1 SGHAT, CDR2 FQNNGV. The CDR3 has 11 residues. Trimming pared 5 bases from V and 4 bases from J, leaving 5 bases between. Full variable domain (outside the CDR3, taken from reference TRBV11-2 and TRBJ1-2): EAGVAQSPRYKIIEKRQSVAFWCNPISGHATLYWYQQILGQGPKLLIQFQNNGVVDDSQLPKDRFSAERLKGVDSTLKIQPAKLEDSAVYLCASSPGYGYTFGSGTRLTVV.

V gene TRBV5-1 combines with J gene TRBJ2-5, with D possibly TRBD2 on 7 matching bases. V was pared by 0 bases and J by 5 bases, with 11 bases between. The CDR3 contains 14 residues. From germline, CDR1 is SGHRS and CDR2 YFSETQ. The CDR3 DNA reads TGCGCCAGCAGCTTGGCCGAGGGGGGGGAGACCCAGTACTTC. This translates into CASSLAEGGETQYF.

V and J are TRBV2 and TRBJ1-5; D possibly corresponds to TRBD1 (5 bases). Germline loops: CDR1 SNHLY, CDR2 FYNNEI. The CDR3 consists of 13 residues. V lost 10 bases to trimming and J lost 8 bases, with 18 bases between them. The chain's CDR3 is CATERAGTEPQHF. CDR3 sequence (DNA): TGTGCCACCGAGCGGGCGGGGACTGAGCCCCAGCATTTT.

The genes are TRBV5-1 and TRBJ2-2, with D perhaps TRBD1 (5 bases). Trimming took 0 bases from V and 7 from J, leaving 16 bases between them. The CDR3 runs to 16 residues. Germline values: CDR1 SGHRS, CDR2 YFSETQ. The CDR3 region has the DNA TGCGCCAGCAGCTTGGAGGCACAGGTTTCTGGCGGGGAGCTGTTTTTT. Its translation: CASSLEAQVSGGELFF.

This clone was detected only a few times. V gene TRBV2 combines with J gene TRBJ2-1; a weak D match, TRBD1 (6 bases). From germline, CDR1 is SNHLY and CDR2 FYNNEI. V dropped 2 bases and J dropped 4 bases, with 12 bases sitting between them. CDR3 length: 15 residues. As DNA, the CDR3 is TGTGCCAGCAGTGAACTGGGGGCCGCATACAATGAGCAGTTCTTC. Protein product: CASSELGAAYNEQFF. Based on the CDR3 plus reference TRBV2 and TRBJ2-1, the full variable domain is EPEVTQTPSHQVTQMGQEVILRCVPISNHLYFYWYRQILGQKVEFLVSFYNNEISEKSEIFDDQFSVERPDGSNFTLKIRSTKLEDSAMYFCASSELGAAYNEQFFGPGTRLTVL.

The V and J genes are TRBV5-1 and TRBJ1-1; 10 bases agree with TRBD1. CDR3 size: 16 residues. Trimming removed 0 bases from V and 2 bases from J; junction bases left unmatched: 4. Germline V lookup: CDR1 SGHRS, CDR2 YFSETQ. CDR3 sequence (DNA): TGCGCCAGCAGCTTGGGACAGGGGGCAAGTAACACTGAAGCTTTCTTT. It yields the protein CASSLGQGASNTEAFF.

The chain carries TRBV5-4 and TRBJ2-2; TRBD1 matches at 9 bases. CDR3 length: 14 amino acids. Per germline, CDR1 SGHNT and CDR2 YYREEE (reference sequence). The junction had 7 bases not matched to a gene; V was cut back by 7 bases and J by 6 bases. The CDR3 region is CASGGTGSAGELFF. The CDR3, as DNA: TGTGCCAGCGGAGGGACAGGGTCGGCCGGGGAGCTGTTTTTT.

A note on this clone: One junction end disagrees with the germline gene, perhaps due to a read error. CDR3 region: CASSPTLSF. In nucleotides, the CDR3 is TGTGCCAGCAGTCCGACATTATCCTTC. V and J are TRBV2 and TRBJ2-7, with no clear D. From germline, CDR1 is SNHLY and CDR2 FYNNEI. The CDR3 contains 9 residues.

The CDR3 spells CASTKWGDRSGNTIYF. CDR3 sequence (DNA): TGTGCCAGCACCAAGTGGGGGGATCGCTCTGGAAACACCATATATTTT. The chain carries TRBV7-9 and TRBJ1-3; a possible D gene is TRBD1 (5 bases). The V end was cut by 7 bases, the J end by 0 bases, with 16 bases between. This CDR3 has 16 residues. Per germline, CDR1 SEHNR and CDR2 FQNEAQ (reference sequence). The full variable domain, its missing parts supplied by reference TRBV7-9 and TRBJ1-3, is DTGVSQNPRHKITKRGQNVTFRCDPISEHNRLYWYRQTLGQGPEFLTYFQNEAQLEKSRLLSDRFSAERPKGSFSTLEIQRTEQGDSAMYLCASTKWGDRSGNTIYFGEGSWLTVV.

Only a few counts were recorded for this clone. One junction end does not reproduce the germline sequence, and a read error may be involved. The rearrangement joins TRBV7-8 to TRBJ2-4, with TRBD2 matching over 8 bases. The CDR3 is 16 amino acids. CDR1 is SGHVS and CDR2 is FQNEAQ in the germline V gene. This CDR3 is CASSSRGGRAKNSQYF. In DNA, the CDR3 is TGTGCCAGCAGCTCCCGGGGGGGCCGGGCCAAAAACAGTCAGTACTTC.

This clone was seen more than once but under ten times. This chain joins TRBV6-4 and TRBJ1-6; D may be TRBD1 (5 bases). The germline V gene encodes CDR1 MRHNA and CDR2 SNTAGT. The CDR3 contains 14 residues. Deletions cut 6 bases from V and 7 bases from J, with 13 bases between. The CDR3 spells CASSPDSTNSPLHF. The DNA for the CDR3 is TGTGCCAGCAGCCCAGACAGTACGAATTCACCCCTCCACTTT.